These T cell receptor beta chains were read from a single sample in a study of blood T cells in healthy people across ages. TCRdb redid the calling of the 5' RACE reads with MiXCR, one entry per CDR3 protein. The sample includes around 620,000 distinct CDR3 sequences, roughly a quarter of them seen just once. Sequenced material: blood. Receptors were obtained from a woman in her 70s in good health. Each CDR3 is given with its conserved first and last residue. D genes are given only for firm matches. Not all rows give a size; the values are once, few, many and, for expanded clones, a class.

d_call | j_call | v_call | clone_size | cdr3_nt | cdr3_aa
NA | TRBJ2-2 | TRBV4-3 | NA | TGCGCCAGCAGCCCAGGGATGGGGGGCAGCACCGGGGAGCTGTTTTTT | CASSPGMGGSTGELFF
TRBD1 | TRBJ1-2 | TRBV4-3 | NA | TGCGCCAGCAGCCAAGATGAGACAGGGACTGGCTACACCTTC | CASSQDETGTGYTF
TRBD2 | TRBJ2-3 | TRBV18 | few | TGTGCCAGCTCAAGAAGCGGGGGGATAGCAGATACGCAGTATTTT | CASSRSGGIADTQYF
NA | TRBJ1-2 | TRBV21-1 | few | TGTGCCAGCAGCCCTACTCAGATAACAGGGGGAGGAAACTATGGCTACACCTTC | CASSPTQITGGGNYGYTF
NA | TRBJ2-5 | TRBV7-3 | few | TGTGCCAGCAGCTCCTCCGGGACGAAAGAGACCCAGTACTTC | CASSSSGTKETQYF
NA | TRBJ1-2 | TRBV20-1 | NA | TGCAGTGCTAAGGATTTATGGGGATTCCATGGCTACACCTTC | CSAKDLWGFHGYTF
NA | TRBJ2-1 | TRBV5-1 | NA | TGCGCCAGCAGCCCGGGGGAGACCTACAATGAGCAGTTCTTC | CASSPGETYNEQFF
NA | TRBJ1-1 | TRBV9 | NA | TGTGCCAGCAGCGCCATCATCGGGACTGAAGCTTTCTTT | CASSAIIGTEAFF
NA | TRBJ2-1 | TRBV24-1 | NA | TGTGCCACCAGTGCCCCCGGATCCTACAATGAGCAGTTCTTC | CATSAPGSYNEQFF
NA | TRBJ1-3 | TRBV6-6 | NA | TGTGCCAGCAGTTACCGGACGGCGAGCTCTGGAAACACCATATATTTT | CASSYRTASSGNTIYF
NA | TRBJ1-2 | TRBV4-2 | few | TGTGCCAGCAGCCAAGTCATGACTGGCTACACCTTC | CASSQVMTGYTF
NA | TRBJ1-1 | TRBV20-1 | few | TGCAGTGCCTCCCCGGGGGGGCGCCCTGAAGCTTTCTTT | CSASPGGRPEAFF
NA | TRBJ2-5 | TRBV12-3/TRBV12-4 | few | TGTGCCAGCAGTGTACAGGGCCGTAAGACCCAGTACTTC | CASSVQGRKTQYF
TRBD1 | TRBJ2-7 | TRBV28 | few | TGTGCCAGCACCTCAGCCGGGACAGGGGGCGGCGAGCAGTACTTC | CASTSAGTGGGEQYF
NA | TRBJ2-1 | TRBV6-2/TRBV6-3 | few | TGTGCCAGCAGTGCATTAAACTACAATGAGCAGTTCTTC | CASSALNYNEQFF
NA | TRBJ1-1 | TRBV29-1 | NA | TGCAGCGTTAATGAACATAGGAACACTGAAGCTTTCTTT | CSVNEHRNTEAFF
NA | TRBJ1-4 | TRBV6-2/TRBV6-3 | NA | TGTGCCAGCAGTTGGACAACAACTAATGAAAAACTGTTTTTT | CASSWTTTNEKLFF
NA | TRBJ1-5 | TRBV7-2 | few | TGTGCCAGCAGCTTCGACCCAACTCAGCCCCAGCATTTT | CASSFDPTQPQHF
NA | TRBJ1-4 | TRBV6-2/TRBV6-3 | NA | TGTGCCAGCACTCGGGCGGCCGCAACTAATGAAAAACTGTTTTTT | CASTRAAATNEKLFF
NA | TRBJ2-4 | TRBV29-1 | few | TGCAGCGCCTCGGATCATCTAGCCAAAAACATTCAGTACTTC | CSASDHLAKNIQYF
TRBD2 | TRBJ2-1 | TRBV7-3 | few | TGTGCCAGCAGCTTAAGGGCTAGCGGGTCCCGCAATGAGCAGTTCTTC | CASSLRASGSRNEQFF
NA | TRBJ2-3 | TRBV20-1 | few | TGCAGTGCTAGAGATCTCTGGGCTGACACGCAGTATTTT | CSARDLWADTQYF
NA | TRBJ2-7 | TRBV7-2 | NA | TGTGCCAGCAGACTAGAAAGGGGATCCTACGAGCAGTACTTC | CASRLERGSYEQYF
TRBD1 | TRBJ2-5 | TRBV20-1 | NA | TGCAGTGCTAGCATCACCACAAAAGGGACAGGGGAGCAGTACTTC | CSASITTKGTGEQYF
NA | TRBJ2-3 | TRBV9 | once | TGTGCCAGCAGCAGCCAGGTTGTAGATACGCAGTATTTT | CASSSQVVDTQYF
NA | TRBJ1-1 | TRBV20-1 | few | TGCAGTGCTAGAGATACCAACAGGGATAAGAACACTGAAGCTTTCTTT | CSARDTNRDKNTEAFF
NA | TRBJ1-3 | TRBV20-1 | few | TGCAGTGCTAGATTAACGGGGCCGGTATCTGGAAACACCATATATTTT | CSARLTGPVSGNTIYF
NA | TRBJ1-2 | TRBV5-1 | NA | TGCGCCAGCAGCTTGAATGCAGCGGGGAACTATGGCTACACCTTC | CASSLNAAGNYGYTF
TRBD1 | TRBJ2-7 | TRBV10-3 | few | TGTGCCATCAGTGAGCCGGGACAGGGACAGGAGGCCGAGCAGTACTTC | CAISEPGQGQEAEQYF
TRBD2 | TRBJ2-3 | TRBV7-2 | NA | TGTGCCAGCAGCTCACTAGCGGGGACTAGCACAGATACGCAGTATTTT | CASSSLAGTSTDTQYF
TRBD1 | TRBJ1-6 | TRBV7-9 | NA | TGTGCCAGCAGCTCCCCCGGGACAGAAAATTCACCCCTCCACTTT | CASSSPGTENSPLHF
NA | TRBJ2-3 | TRBV20-1 | few | TGCAGTGCTAGGGTGGGGGATGGCGGTACGCAGTATTTT | CSARVGDGGTQYF
TRBD2 | TRBJ2-1 | TRBV5-4 | few | TGTGCCAGCAGCCGTTTGGTTATCGCGGGGGGGATGAATGAGCAGTTCTTC | CASSRLVIAGGMNEQFF
NA | TRBJ1-1 | TRBV6-1 | few | TGTGCCAGCCTGCGCAATTTCCTGAACACTGAAGCTTTCTTT | CASLRNFLNTEAFF
NA | TRBJ2-3 | TRBV4-3 | few | TGCGCCAGCAGCCAAGATACTATCACAGATACGCAGTATTTT | CASSQDTITDTQYF
NA | TRBJ2-5 | TRBV29-1 | few | TGCAGCGTTGAAGTGGGGGAAGAGACCCAGTACTTC | CSVEVGEETQYF